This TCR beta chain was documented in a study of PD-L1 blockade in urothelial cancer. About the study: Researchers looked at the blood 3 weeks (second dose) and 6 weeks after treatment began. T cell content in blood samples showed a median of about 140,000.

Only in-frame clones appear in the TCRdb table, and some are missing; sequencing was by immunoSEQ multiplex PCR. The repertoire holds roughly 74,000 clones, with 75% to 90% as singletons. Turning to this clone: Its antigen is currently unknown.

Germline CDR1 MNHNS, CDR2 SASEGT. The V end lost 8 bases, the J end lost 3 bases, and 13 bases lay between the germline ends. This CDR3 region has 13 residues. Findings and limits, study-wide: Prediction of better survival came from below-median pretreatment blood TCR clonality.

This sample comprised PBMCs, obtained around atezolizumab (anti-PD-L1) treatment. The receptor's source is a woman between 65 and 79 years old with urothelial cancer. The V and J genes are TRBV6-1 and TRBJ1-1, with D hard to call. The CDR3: CASRSGIYTEAFF. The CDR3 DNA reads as TGTGCCAGCCGTAGCGGGATCTACACTGAAGCTTTCTTT.